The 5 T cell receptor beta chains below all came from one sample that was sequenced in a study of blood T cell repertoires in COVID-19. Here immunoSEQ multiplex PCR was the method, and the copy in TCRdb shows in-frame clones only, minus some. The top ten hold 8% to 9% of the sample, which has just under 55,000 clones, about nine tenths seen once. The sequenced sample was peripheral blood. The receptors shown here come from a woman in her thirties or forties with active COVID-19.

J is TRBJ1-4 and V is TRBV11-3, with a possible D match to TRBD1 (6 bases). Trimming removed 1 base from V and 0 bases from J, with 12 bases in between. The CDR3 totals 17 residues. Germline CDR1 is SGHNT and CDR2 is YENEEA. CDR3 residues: CASSLGGQSATNEKLFF. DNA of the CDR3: TGTGCCAGCAGCTTAGGAGGACAGTCTGCAACTAATGAAAAACTGTTTTTT.

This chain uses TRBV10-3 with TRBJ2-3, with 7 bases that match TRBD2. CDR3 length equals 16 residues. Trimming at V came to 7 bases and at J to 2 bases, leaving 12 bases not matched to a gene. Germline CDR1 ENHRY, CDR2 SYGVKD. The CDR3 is CAINQDKGLDTDTQYF. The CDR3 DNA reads TGTGCCATCAACCAAGATAAAGGACTAGACACAGATACGCAGTATTTT.

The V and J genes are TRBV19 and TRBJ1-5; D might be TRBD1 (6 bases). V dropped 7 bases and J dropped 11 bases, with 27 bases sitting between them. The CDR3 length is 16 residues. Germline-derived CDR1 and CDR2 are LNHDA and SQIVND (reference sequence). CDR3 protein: CASKETGNRRIYSQHF. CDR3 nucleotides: TGTGCCAGTAAGGAGACAGGCAATCGTCGAATTTACTCCCAGCATTTT.

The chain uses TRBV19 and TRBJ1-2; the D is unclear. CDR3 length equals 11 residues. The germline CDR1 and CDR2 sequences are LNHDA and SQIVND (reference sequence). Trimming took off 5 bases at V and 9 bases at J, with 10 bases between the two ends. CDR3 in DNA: TGTGCCAGTAGTGCCTATATCAGCTACACCTTC. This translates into CASSAYISYTF. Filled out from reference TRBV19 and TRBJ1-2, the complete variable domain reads DGGITQSPKYLFRKEGQNVTLSCEQNLNHDAMYWYRQDPGQGLRLIYYSQIVNDFQKGDIAEGYSVSREKKESFPLTVTSAQKNPTAFYLCASSAYISYTFGSGTRLTVV.

This chain's CDR3 is CASSGDRGLGETQYF. Here the CDR3 DNA reads TGTGCCAGCAGTGGGGACAGGGGTTTGGGGGAGACCCAGTACTTC. V is TRBV2 and J is TRBJ2-5; 10 bases agree with TRBD1. The CDR3 is made up of 15 amino acids. CDR1 and CDR2 (germline): SNHLY, FYNNEI. V trimming: 4 bases; J trimming: 5 bases; junction bases outside the gene matches: 7.